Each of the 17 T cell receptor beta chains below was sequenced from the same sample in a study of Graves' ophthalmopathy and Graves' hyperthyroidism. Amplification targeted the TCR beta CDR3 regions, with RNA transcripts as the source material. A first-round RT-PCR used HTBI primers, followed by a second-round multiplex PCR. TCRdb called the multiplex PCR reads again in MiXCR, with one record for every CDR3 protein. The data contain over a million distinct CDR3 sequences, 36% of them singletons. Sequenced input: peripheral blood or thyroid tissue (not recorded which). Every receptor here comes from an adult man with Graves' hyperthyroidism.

This chain's CDR3 is CSASQPTEGSYEQYF. For the CDR3, the DNA is TGCAGTGCTAGCCAACCTACGGAGGGTAGCTACGAGCAGTACTTC. The gene calls are TRBV20-1 and TRBJ2-7; D possibly corresponds to TRBD2 (6 bases). The V and J ends lost 3 bases and 3 bases respectively, with 18 bases between them. CDR3 size: 15 residues. Germline-derived CDR1 and CDR2 are DFQATT and SNEGSKA (reference sequence).

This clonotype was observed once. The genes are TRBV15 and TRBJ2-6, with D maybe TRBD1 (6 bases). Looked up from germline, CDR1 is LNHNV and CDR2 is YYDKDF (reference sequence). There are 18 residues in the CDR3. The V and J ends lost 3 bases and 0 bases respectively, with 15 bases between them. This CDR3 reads CATSSPRTASSGANVLTF. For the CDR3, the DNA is TGTGCCACCAGCAGCCCGAGGACAGCGAGCTCTGGGGCCAACGTCCTGACTTTC.

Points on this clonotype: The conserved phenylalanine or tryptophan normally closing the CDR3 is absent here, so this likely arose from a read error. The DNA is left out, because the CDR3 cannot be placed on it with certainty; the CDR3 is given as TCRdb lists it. The CDR3: CASSYVSDRNSPPHL. The J gene is TRBJ1-6, the V gene TRBV6-6. In germline, CDR1 is MNHNY, CDR2 SVGAGI (reference sequence). Counting both end residues, the CDR3 totals 15 amino acids.

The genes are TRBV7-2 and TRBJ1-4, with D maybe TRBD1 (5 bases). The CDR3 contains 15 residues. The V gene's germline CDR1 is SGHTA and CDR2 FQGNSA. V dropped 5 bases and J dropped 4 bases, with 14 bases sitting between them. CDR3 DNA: TGTGCCAGCAGCCCACTCGCGGGGCTTAATGAAAAACTGTTTTTT. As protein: CASSPLAGLNEKLFF.

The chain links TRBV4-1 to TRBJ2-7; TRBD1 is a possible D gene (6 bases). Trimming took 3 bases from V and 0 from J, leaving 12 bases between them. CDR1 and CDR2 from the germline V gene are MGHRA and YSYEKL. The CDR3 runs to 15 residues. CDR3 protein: CASSQGDRSSYEQYF. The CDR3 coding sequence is TGCGCCAGCAGCCAGGGTGACAGGAGCTCCTACGAGCAGTACTTC.

This CDR3 reads CASIHRDRAYTEAFF. The CDR3 DNA reads as TGTGCCAGCATCCACCGGGACAGAGCTTACACTGAAGCTTTCTTT. J is TRBJ1-1 and V is TRBV6-6; 7 bases are shared with TRBD1. The CDR3 spans 15 residues. V shed 7 bases and J 3 bases; nucleotides not matched to a gene: 11. Germline V gives CDR1 MNHNY, CDR2 SVGAGI (reference sequence).

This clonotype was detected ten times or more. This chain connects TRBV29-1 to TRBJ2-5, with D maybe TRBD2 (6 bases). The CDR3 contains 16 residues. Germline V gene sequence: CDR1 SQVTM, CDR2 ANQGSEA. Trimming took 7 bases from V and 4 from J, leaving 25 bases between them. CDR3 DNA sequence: TGCAGCGCTGTCTCCCGTAGCGGACCAAAGGGAGAGACCCAGTACTTC. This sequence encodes CSAVSRSGPKGETQYF.

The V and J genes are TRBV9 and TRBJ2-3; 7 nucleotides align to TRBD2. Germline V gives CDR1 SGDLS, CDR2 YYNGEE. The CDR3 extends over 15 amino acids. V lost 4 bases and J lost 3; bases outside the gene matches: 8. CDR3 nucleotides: TGTGCCAGCAGCCCCCCCGGGGGGACGACAGATACGCAGTATTTT. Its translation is CASSPPGGTTDTQYF.

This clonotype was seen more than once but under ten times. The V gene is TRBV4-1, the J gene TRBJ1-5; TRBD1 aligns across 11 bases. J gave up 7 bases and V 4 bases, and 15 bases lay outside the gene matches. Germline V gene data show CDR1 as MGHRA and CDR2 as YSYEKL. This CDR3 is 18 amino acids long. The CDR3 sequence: CASSPTGTGGRFEQPQHF. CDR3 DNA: TGCGCCAGCAGCCCCACCGGGACAGGGGGAAGGTTTGAGCAGCCCCAGCATTTT.

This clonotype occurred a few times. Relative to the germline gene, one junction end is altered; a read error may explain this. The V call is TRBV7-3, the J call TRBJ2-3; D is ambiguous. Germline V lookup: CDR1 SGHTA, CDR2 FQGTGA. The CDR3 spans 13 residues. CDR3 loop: CASSPSQLDTQYF. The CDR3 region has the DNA TGCGCCAGCAGCCCCTCGCAATTAGATACGCAGTATTTT.

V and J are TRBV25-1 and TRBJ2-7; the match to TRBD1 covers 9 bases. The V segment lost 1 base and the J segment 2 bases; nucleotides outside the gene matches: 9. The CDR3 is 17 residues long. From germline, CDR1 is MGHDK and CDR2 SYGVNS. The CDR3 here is CASSEFPGQGLAYEQYF. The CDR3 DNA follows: TGTGCCAGCAGTGAATTCCCGGGACAGGGATTAGCCTACGAGCAGTACTTC.

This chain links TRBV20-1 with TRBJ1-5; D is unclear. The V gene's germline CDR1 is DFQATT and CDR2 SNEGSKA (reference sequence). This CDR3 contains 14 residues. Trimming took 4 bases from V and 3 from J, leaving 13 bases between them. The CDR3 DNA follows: TGCAGTGCTACTATGGACGGAGTCAATCAGCCCCAGCATTTT. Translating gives CSATMDGVNQPQHF.

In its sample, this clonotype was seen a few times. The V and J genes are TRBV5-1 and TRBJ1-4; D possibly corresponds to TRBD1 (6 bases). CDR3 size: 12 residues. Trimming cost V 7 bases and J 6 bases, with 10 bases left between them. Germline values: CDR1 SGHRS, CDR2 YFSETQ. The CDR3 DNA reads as TGCGCCAGCGCAGGGGCGGATGAAAAACTGTTTTTT. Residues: CASAGADEKLFF.

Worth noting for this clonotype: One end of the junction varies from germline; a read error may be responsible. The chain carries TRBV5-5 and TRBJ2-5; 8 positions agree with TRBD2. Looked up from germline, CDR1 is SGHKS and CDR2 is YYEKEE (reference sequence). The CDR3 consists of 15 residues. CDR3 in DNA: TGTGCCAGCAGCCTTGCGGGGACGGGACTAGTGAAGTCGTTCTTC. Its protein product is CASSLAGTGLVKSFF. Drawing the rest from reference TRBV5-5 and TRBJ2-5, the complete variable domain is DAGVTQSPTHLIKTRGQQVTLRCSPISGHKSVSWYQQVLGQGPQFIFQYYEKEERGRGNFPDRFSARQFPNYSSELNVNALLLGDSALYLCASSLAGTGLVKSFFGPGTRLLVL.

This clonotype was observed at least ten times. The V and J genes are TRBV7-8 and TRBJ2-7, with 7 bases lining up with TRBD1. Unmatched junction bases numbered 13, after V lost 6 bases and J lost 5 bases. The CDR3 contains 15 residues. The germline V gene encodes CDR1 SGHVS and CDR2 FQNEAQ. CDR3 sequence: CASSPQGYGFDEQYF. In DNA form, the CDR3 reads TGTGCCAGCAGTCCACAGGGGTACGGTTTCGACGAGCAGTACTTC.

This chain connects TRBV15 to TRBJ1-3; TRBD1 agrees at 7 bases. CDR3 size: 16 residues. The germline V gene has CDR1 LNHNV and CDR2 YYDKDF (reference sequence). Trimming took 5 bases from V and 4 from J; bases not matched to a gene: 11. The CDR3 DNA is TGTGCCACCAGCCTCTCGGGAGGCAGGGGGGGAAACACCATATATTTT. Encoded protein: CATSLSGGRGGNTIYF.

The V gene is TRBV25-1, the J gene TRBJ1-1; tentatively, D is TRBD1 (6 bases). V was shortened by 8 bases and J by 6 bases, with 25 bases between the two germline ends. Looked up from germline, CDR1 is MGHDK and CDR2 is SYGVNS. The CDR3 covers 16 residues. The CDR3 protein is CASSPGSGGGKSEAFF. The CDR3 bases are TGTGCCAGCTCCCCGGGGTCGGGAGGGGGGAAGTCTGAAGCTTTCTTT.